The clone carrying this T cell receptor (beta chain) was counted a single time. Its antigen is currently unknown. Libraries were prepared by immunoSEQ multiplex PCR; TCRdb keeps only in-frame clonotypes and omits some of them. The table shows about 140,000 clones, with about 90% occurring only once. The record originates from a study of CD4+ T cells in melanoma. Whole-study results and caveats: Reportedly, melanoma neoantigen-specific CD4+ T cells showed varied differentiation states. A reported correlation linked neoantigen-specific CD4+ T cells to CD8+, macrophage and B cell function.

CDR1 is SGHKS, CDR2 YYEKEE, per germline (reference sequence). This CDR3 is 14 amino acids long. The V gene lost 1 base and the J gene lost 5 bases, with 9 bases spanning the gap. V is TRBV5-5 and J is TRBJ2-2; D remains unclear. The sequence was collected from a human donor with melanoma. The CDR3 region is CASSLSGDTGELFF. For the CDR3, the DNA is TGTGCCAGCAGCTTGTCTGGGGATACCGGGGAGCTGTTTTTT.